This T cell receptor beta chain was recorded in a study of human T cells and chemical hapten exposure. Across the whole study: Diphenylcyclopropenone was administered weekly to the scalp of patients throughout the roughly 25-week study. Predominantly women, the patients had alopecia areata, totalis or universalis. Study results and caveats: Patch test score rose with PT1 expanded TCR count, significant at thresholds 8, 16 and 32, not 4.

TCRdb fed the RACE reads into MiXCR, producing one record per CDR3 protein. The table includes 360,000 or so distinct CDR3 sequences, just under 6.5% detected once. Comments on this clonotype: Its antigen is unidentified.

Germline CDR1 reads ENHRY; CDR2 reads SYGVKD. CDR3 length: 16 amino acids. The germline V and J ends were trimmed by 4 bases and 2 bases, with 16 bases remaining between them. Time point noted: patch test 2, 6 weeks after DPC sensitization. Treatment reported: therapeutic diphenylcyclopropenone sensitization with weekly scalp DPC. This material consisted of whole blood, taken in connection with sensitization to the hapten diphenylcyclopropenone (DPC). The receptor was isolated from a young woman with alopecia areata. Some clones in this sample may be carry-over from other donors' samples. The chain couples TRBV10-3 to TRBJ2-3; TRBD1 might be the D (5 bases). The CDR3 sequence: CAISGQPPPFTDTQYF. The CDR3 DNA sequence: TGTGCCATCAGTGGACAGCCTCCTCCCTTCACAGATACGCAGTATTTT.